This entry features one T cell receptor beta chain sequence. The antigen is unknown. This CDR3 has 16 residues. Germline V gene lookup returns CDR1 SGHNT and CDR2 YYREEE (reference sequence). This specimen comes from a study of CXCR3-negative and CXCR3-positive naive CD8 T cells. The method, 5' RACE with UMI labels, was used to prepare the TRB cDNA libraries. TCRdb reprocessed the 5' RACE reads and reports one entry per CDR3 protein, with no DNA. The specimen's table records more than 45,000 distinct CDR3 sequences. General study results and limits: Memory cells differed in TRBV-TRBJ usage, but naive CXCR3-negative and CXCR3-positive cells had similar usage. Both naive subsets showed comparably high diversity, and memory CD8+ cells showed much lower diversity. The TRB CDR3s that CXCR3-positive naive cells carried were more hydrophobic than those of CXCR3-negative naive cells.

The V call is TRBV5-4, the J call TRBJ2-3; TCRdb reports TRBD2, a call that lacks DNA to check it against. Material: naive CXCR3- CD8+ T cells from blood. The subset here: CD45RO-CCR7+CD27+CD95- naive CD8+ T cells lacking CXCR3 (TNR3-). The TCR comes from a human donor in good health. Some clones in this sample may be carry-over from other donors' samples. The CDR3 sequence: CASSFTSGGASDTQYF.